Below, 2 T cell receptor beta chains from the same sample are listed, as sequenced in a study of cytomegalovirus exposure and HLA in healthy donors. PCR used 60 Vbeta primers and 13 Jbeta primers. Libraries were prepared by immunoSEQ multiplex PCR; TCRdb keeps only in-frame clonotypes and omits some of them. Found here are 60,000 to 70,000 clones, about four fifths of them singletons; the top ten hold about 4.1%. Sequenced material: PBMCs. These receptor sequences come from a woman in her twenties or thirties in good health and CMV-seronegative.

The gene calls are TRBV15 and TRBJ2-1, with 15 bases that match TRBD2. V shed 4 bases and J 12 bases; nucleotides not matched to a gene: 10. The CDR3 has 16 amino acids. Per the germline V gene, CDR1 is LNHNV and CDR2 is YYDKDF (reference sequence). The CDR3 protein is CATSKEPGLAGGTQFF. The CDR3 region has the DNA TGTGCCACCAGCAAGGAGCCGGGACTAGCGGGGGGAACGCAGTTCTTC.

This chain links TRBV27 with TRBJ1-1; D call uncertain. V lost 7 bases to trimming and J lost 5 bases, with 17 bases between them. Germline loops: CDR1 MNHEY, CDR2 SMNVEV (reference sequence). CDR3 size: 14 residues. In DNA, the CDR3 is TGTGCCAGCACCTCACATAACGGGTTTACTGAAGCTTTCTTT. This encodes CASTSHNGFTEAFF.